The 30 T cell receptor beta chains below were found in one sample sequenced in a study of blood T cell repertoires in COVID-19. Measured with immunoSEQ multiplex PCR; TCRdb has only the in-frame clones, and not every one. The sample consists of nearly 350,000 clones, around 88% of them appearing once. The sample consisted of peripheral blood. All receptors derive from a man aged 30 to 39 with active or convalescent COVID-19.

The chain employs TRBV19 and TRBJ1-5; 8 bases agree with TRBD1. The V gene end was trimmed by 2 bases and the J gene end by 5 bases; junction bases not matched to a gene: 2. CDR1 and CDR2 from the germline V gene are LNHDA and SQIVND (reference sequence). The CDR3 contains 14 residues. The DNA for the CDR3 is TGTGCCAGTAGTATACAGGGGGCGTATCAGCCCCAGCATTTT. As protein: CASSIQGAYQPQHF.

The genes are TRBV5-1 and TRBJ2-3; 8 bases align to TRBD2. Germline CDR1 SGHRS, CDR2 YFSETQ. The CDR3 is made up of 15 amino acids. J gave up 9 bases and V 5 bases, and 14 bases lay outside the gene matches. In nucleotides, the CDR3 is TGCGCCAGCAGGAGTTTTGGGACGGGAGGGGCAACGCAGTATTTT. Translation gives CASRSFGTGGATQYF.

A single count supports this clone. The chain joins TRBV4-1 to TRBJ2-3, with 12 bases matching TRBD2. The CDR3 extends over 17 amino acids. Germline loops: CDR1 MGHRA, CDR2 YSYEKL. V dropped 4 bases and J dropped 3; count of bases not matched to a gene: 8. CDR3 sequence: CASSRSRLAGGTDTQYF. For the CDR3, the DNA is TGCGCCAGCAGCCGATCTCGGCTAGCGGGAGGGACAGATACGCAGTATTTT.

The gene calls are TRBV6-1 and TRBJ1-5; no firm D call. Germline CDR1 is MNHNS and CDR2 is SASEGT. Trimming took 3 bases from V and 2 from J, leaving 5 bases between them. CDR3 size: 13 residues. CDR3 DNA sequence: TGTGCCAGCAGTGATCGCGGCAATCAGCCCCAGCATTTT. This sequence encodes CASSDRGNQPQHF.

About this clone: At the DNA level, this CDR3 is encoded by other sequences in the same sample as well. V and J are TRBV6-5 and TRBJ1-2; TRBD1 aligns across 10 bases. V lost 7 bases, J lost 3 bases, and 5 bases stayed unmatched. This CDR3 has 14 amino acids. Germline V lookup: CDR1 MNHEY, CDR2 SVGAGI. CDR3 nucleotides: TGTGCCAGCACTCAGACAGGGGGCGACTATGGCTACACCTTC. This sequence encodes CASTQTGGDYGYTF.

This chain uses TRBV24-1 with TRBJ2-6; D gene ambiguous. V was shortened by 3 bases and J by 0 bases, with 5 bases between the two germline ends. This CDR3 is 15 amino acids long. Germline assignment: CDR1 KGHDR and CDR2 SFDVKD. The CDR3 DNA sequence: TGTGCCACCAGTGATCCGGGCTCTGGGGCCAACGTCCTGACTTTC. Translating it yields CATSDPGSGANVLTF.

J is TRBJ1-5 and V is TRBV28; D possibly corresponds to TRBD1 (5 bases). The germline V and J ends were trimmed by 6 bases and 6 bases, with 18 bases remaining between them. The germline gives CDR1 MDHEN, CDR2 SYDVKM. This CDR3 has 15 amino acids. The DNA of the CDR3 is TGTGCCAGCAGGCTCCCCGGGGGGGGAGGTCAGCCCCAGCATTTT. Residues: CASRLPGGGGQPQHF.

The chain joins TRBV28 to TRBJ2-7; no clear D gene. The CDR3 contains 14 residues. Trimming removed 4 bases at V and 3 bases at J, with 13 bases between. Germline V gene data show CDR1 as MDHEN and CDR2 as SYDVKM. The CDR3 loop reads CASSSPTLIYEQYF. In DNA form, the CDR3 reads TGTGCCAGCAGTTCCCCGACATTGATCTACGAGCAGTACTTC.

The chain joins TRBV3-1 (or the pseudogene TRBV3-2) to TRBJ1-6; no definite D call. The CDR3 covers 18 residues. Germline V lookup: CDR1 LGHDT, CDR2 YNNKEL (reference sequence). Trimming pared 2 bases from V and 3 bases from J, leaving 17 bases between. The CDR3 is CASSQFRLAAIYNSPLHF. CDR3 bases: TGTGCCAGCAGCCAATTCCGTTTGGCGGCGATCTATAATTCACCCCTCCACTTT.

The chain carries TRBV4-1 and TRBJ2-1; 12 bases map to TRBD2. V dropped 4 bases and J dropped 9; count of bases not matched to a gene: 13. The length of the CDR3 is 17 residues. Germline V gives CDR1 MGHRA, CDR2 YSYEKL. The CDR3 is CASSLSLTASGGGEQFF. CDR3 nucleotides: TGCGCCAGCAGCCTTTCCCTTACCGCTAGCGGGGGGGGTGAGCAGTTCTTC.

This clone turned up a few times. The rearrangement joins TRBV5-1 to TRBJ2-1; a possible D gene is TRBD2 (6 bases). Germline CDR1 is SGHRS and CDR2 is YFSETQ. This CDR3 has 14 residues. V was cut by 3 bases and J by 5 bases, with 12 bases left in between. The CDR3 region has the DNA TGCGCCAGCAGCTCATACGGAGGGGACAATGAGCAGTTCTTC. Translated: CASSSYGGDNEQFF.

The chain is built from TRBV6-2 or TRBV6-3 and TRBJ2-7, with D maybe TRBD2 (5 bases). Germline V gene data show CDR1 as MNHEY and CDR2 as SVGEGT. Trimming stripped 5 bases from V and 7 bases from J, with 15 bases between. The CDR3 contains 13 residues. CDR3: CASSGLIGGEQYF. The CDR3 nucleotides are TGTGCCAGCAGTGGACTGATTGGCGGGGAGCAGTACTTC.

This clone was seen just once. CDR3 nucleotides: TGTGCCAGCAGTGTCGGGCCCCTTGCGGGCGAGCAGTACTTC. Translated: CASSVGPLAGEQYF. The chain joins TRBV6-4 to TRBJ2-7, with a tentative D call TRBD2 (5 bases). CDR3 length: 14 residues. Germline V gives CDR1 MRHNA, CDR2 SNTAGT. Trimming shortened V by 4 bases and J by 6 bases, and 16 bases separated the two germline ends.

Points on this clone: In the same sample, other DNA sequences code for this CDR3. The rearrangement links TRBV29-1 to TRBJ2-1; TRBD2 matches at 7 bases. The CDR3 runs 14 residues. The junction had 2 bases not matched to a gene; V was cut back by 3 bases and J by 0 bases. Germline assignment: CDR1 SQVTM and CDR2 ANQGSEA. This CDR3 reads CSVEGGSSYNEQFF. For the CDR3, the DNA is TGCAGCGTTGAGGGGGGGAGCTCCTACAATGAGCAGTTCTTC.

The chain employs TRBV19 and TRBJ2-4; D is uncertain. CDR1 and CDR2 from the germline V gene are LNHDA and SQIVND (reference sequence). The CDR3 contains 13 residues. Trimming removed 5 bases from V and 1 base from J, with 6 bases in between. The DNA for the CDR3 is TGTGCCAGTAGTCCCAGGGCCAAAAACATTCAGTACTTC. This translates into CASSPRAKNIQYF.

V gene TRBV7-2 combines with J gene TRBJ1-5; TRBD1 might be the D (5 bases). Trimming took off 3 bases at V and 4 bases at J, with 7 bases between the two ends. CDR1 and CDR2 from the germline V gene are SGHTA and FQGNSA. The CDR3 has 13 amino acids. The CDR3 bases are TGTGCCAGCAGCTTCGGGGGAAATCAGCCCCAGCATTTT. Translating it yields CASSFGGNQPQHF.

This clone was counted only a few times. The chain uses TRBV5-5 and TRBJ1-2, with D possibly matching TRBD1 (6 bases). The CDR3 runs 13 residues. Germline lookup yields CDR1 SGHKS and CDR2 YYEKEE (reference sequence). V was clipped by 0 bases and J by 10 bases, with 13 bases between them. CDR3 sequence reads: CASSLAGQDLYTF. In nucleotides, the CDR3 is TGTGCCAGCAGCTTGGCGGGACAAGATCTCTACACCTTC.

The chain employs TRBV3-1 (or the pseudogene TRBV3-2) and TRBJ2-7; D is perhaps TRBD2 (6 bases). The V gene lost 1 base and the J gene lost 2 bases, with 9 bases spanning the gap. Germline lookup yields CDR1 LGHDT and CDR2 YNNKEL (reference sequence). This CDR3 has 14 amino acids. The CDR3 reads CASSQGRDPYEQYF. The DNA of the CDR3 is TGTGCCAGCAGCCAAGGGCGGGACCCCTACGAGCAGTACTTC.

The genes are TRBV7-2 and TRBJ1-1, with D uncertain. Germline CDR1 reads SGHTA; CDR2 reads FQGNSA. V was cut by 5 bases and J by 3 bases, with 13 bases left in between. CDR3 size: 14 residues. CDR3 DNA: TGTGCCAGCAGCCGCCGTGGCCTCGACACTGAAGCTTTCTTT. Its protein is CASSRRGLDTEAFF.

J is TRBJ2-3 and V is TRBV29-1; 10 nucleotides agree with TRBD2. This CDR3 is 17 amino acids long. CDR1 and CDR2 from the germline V gene are SQVTM and ANQGSEA. After removal of 4 bases from V and 2 bases from J, the junction contained 12 bases not matched to a gene. This CDR3 reads CSVVRVAGGTATDTQYF. Here the CDR3 DNA reads TGCAGCGTTGTGAGAGTAGCGGGAGGTACGGCCACAGATACGCAGTATTTT.

The V and J genes are TRBV6-6 and TRBJ1-2, with D perhaps matching TRBD1 (6 bases). Between the trimmed V and J ends, which lost 5 bases and 8 bases, there was a span of 15 bases. CDR1 and CDR2 (germline): MNHNY, SVGAGI (reference sequence). The length of the CDR3 is 13 residues. The CDR3 DNA reads TGTGCCAGCAGTCCCCCAGGGGCGCGAGGCTACACCTTC. The encoded protein is CASSPPGARGYTF.

The chain carries TRBV28 and TRBJ2-7; 9 bases line up with TRBD1. This CDR3 is built from 14 residues. The germline CDR1 and CDR2 sequences are MDHEN and SYDVKM. Losses at the gene ends were 4 bases for V and 5 bases for J; bases not matched to a gene: 6. Written as DNA, the CDR3 is TGTGCCAGCAGTTCGGGACAGGGATGGGACGAGCAGTACTTC. It encodes CASSSGQGWDEQYF.

This chain uses TRBV4-3 with TRBJ2-7, with D hard to call. Germline CDR1 LGHNA, CDR2 YSLEER. V was pared by 2 bases and J by 5 bases, with 13 bases between. The CDR3 has 14 amino acids. CDR3 nucleotide sequence: TGCGCCAGCAGCCAATACGGTTCTATCGACGAGCAGTACTTC. Its translation is CASSQYGSIDEQYF.

This clone appeared a single time. The chain uses TRBV3-1 (or the pseudogene TRBV3-2) and TRBJ1-6; D is undetermined. From germline, CDR1 is LGHDT and CDR2 YNNKEL (reference sequence). CDR3 length equals 14 residues. The V and J ends lost 4 bases and 6 bases respectively, with 10 bases between them. CDR3 in amino acids: CASSPFRSNSPLHF. The CDR3 nucleotides read TGTGCCAGCAGCCCATTTAGGAGTAATTCACCCCTCCACTTT.

The rearrangement links TRBV6-5 to TRBJ2-1, with 9 bases fitting TRBD1. There are 14 residues in the CDR3. Trimming cost V 6 bases and J 7 bases; bases outside gene matches: 7. Germline V lookup: CDR1 MNHEY, CDR2 SVGAGI. CDR3 DNA: TGTGCCAGCAGGGGACAGGGCCACTATAATGAGCAGTTCTTC. Its translation: CASRGQGHYNEQFF.

This clone was observed a single time. This CDR3 reads CASSPGQGPEQYF. CDR3 sequence (DNA): TGTGCCAGCTCACCAGGACAGGGGCCCGAGCAGTACTTC. This chain links TRBV18 with TRBJ2-7; 9 bases are shared with TRBD1. The CDR3 loop spans 13 amino acids. CDR1 and CDR2 from the germline V gene are KGHSH and LQKENI. V trimming: 2 bases; J trimming: 6 bases; junction bases outside the gene matches: 2. The full variable domain, its missing parts supplied by reference TRBV18 and TRBJ2-7, is NAGVMQNPRHLVRRRGQEARLRCSPMKGHSHVYWYRQLPEEGLKFMVYLQKENIIDESGMPKERFSAEFPKEGPSILRIQQVVRGDSAAYFCASSPGQGPEQYFGPGTRLTVT.

This chain uses TRBV14 with TRBJ2-2; a possible D gene is TRBD2 (5 bases). The CDR3 consists of 16 residues. Germline CDR1 reads SGHDN; CDR2 reads FVKESK. V gave up 4 bases and J gave up 0 bases, with 12 bases separating them. The chain's CDR3 is CASSRLRVANTGELFF. The CDR3 DNA reads TGTGCCAGCAGCCGATTGCGGGTCGCGAACACCGGGGAGCTGTTTTTT. The entire variable domain, with the rest obtained from reference TRBV14 and TRBJ2-2, is as follows: EAGVTQFPSHSVIEKGQTVTLRCDPISGHDNLYWYRRVMGKEIKFLLHFVKESKQDESGMPNNRFLAERTGGTYSTLKVQPAELEDSGVYFCASSRLRVANTGELFFGEGSRLTVL.

CDR3 DNA sequence: TGTGCCAGCAGCGAGCGGGGGGCCTACAATGAGCAGTTCTTC. It translates to CASSERGAYNEQFF. This sequence joins TRBV6-4 and TRBJ2-1; 9 bases map to TRBD2. CDR3 length equals 14 residues. Germline CDR1 is MRHNA and CDR2 is SNTAGT. V dropped 6 bases and J dropped 2; count of bases not matched to a gene: 2.

This chain uses TRBV4-1 with TRBJ2-7, with 8 bases lining up with TRBD2. The CDR3 contains 16 residues. V was pared by 2 bases and J by 6 bases, with 12 bases of the junction left unmatched. Germline-derived CDR1 and CDR2 are MGHRA and YSYEKL. CDR3 DNA sequence: TGCGCCAGCAGCCAAAGGTCAACGGGGGGGCCAATCGAGCAGTACTTC. It is translated as CASSQRSTGGPIEQYF.

This chain uses TRBV28 with TRBJ2-1, with 9 bases aligning to TRBD2. With V trimmed by 8 bases and J by 8 bases, 7 bases remained unmatched. CDR3 length equals 13 residues. Germline V lookup: CDR1 MDHEN, CDR2 SYDVKM. The CDR3 loop is CASFSAGGDEQFF. The CDR3 DNA reads TGTGCCAGCTTCTCAGCGGGAGGCGATGAGCAGTTCTTC. The variable domain in full, completed from reference TRBV28 and TRBJ2-1, reads DVKVTQSSRYLVKRTGEKVFLECVQDMDHENMFWYRQDPGLGLRLIYFSYDVKMKEKGDIPEGYSVSREKKERFSLILESASTNQTSMYLCASFSAGGDEQFFGPGTRLTVL.